This T cell receptor (beta chain) derives from a study of shared T cell receptors in the human thymus. The protocol was immunoSEQ multiplex PCR, while the TCRdb copy is restricted to in-frame clones and leaves out a portion. This sample carries hundreds of thousands of clones, more than 75% of them seen once, and the ten largest clones take over 0.008%. Trimming cost V 7 bases and J 2 bases, with 14 bases left between them. This CDR3 region has 13 residues. The germline V gene encodes CDR1 SQVTM and CDR2 ANQGSEA. Another study also made use of these data, one on human thymus T cells.

The chain links TRBV29-1 to TRBJ1-2, with D perhaps matching TRBD1 (5 bases). The sequenced sample was thymocytes. The TCR comes from a boy under three years old with a congenital heart defect. The DNA for the CDR3 is TGCAGCGCTGGGGACTTCCCAAACTATGGCTACACCTTC. This translates into CSAGDFPNYGYTF.